This T cell receptor (beta chain) was sequenced for a study of OX40 agonist ivuxolimab in advanced cancers. Clones were sequenced by immunoSEQ multiplex PCR, and TCRdb holds only the in-frame ones, with some missing. The table lists approximately 27,000 clones, about 90% of them singletons. Trimming removed 2 bases from V and 5 bases from J, with 24 bases in between. Germline CDR1 is MDHEN and CDR2 is SYDVKM. CDR3 size: 18 residues. This receptor was identified in an adult with an advanced solid tumor such as melanoma, head and neck, liver or kidney cancer. Sample: CD4+ or CD8+ T cells sorted from blood, taken in a trial of the OX40 agonist ivuxolimab. The chain couples TRBV28 to TRBJ2-5; D perhaps matches TRBD2 (7 bases). CDR3 residues: CASSLQGLADGGGETQYF. The CDR3 DNA follows: TGTGCCAGCAGTTTACAAGGGCTAGCGGACGGAGGGGGGGAGACCCAGTACTTC.